This T cell receptor (beta chain) was documented in a study of breast tumors, draining lymph nodes, adjacent tissues. Trimming shortened V by 4 bases and J by 10 bases, and 12 bases separated the two germline ends. The CDR3 has 12 residues. Germline CDR1 and CDR2: SGDLS and YYNGEE. Samples came from axillary lymph nodes draining the breast cancer. Study-wide results and caveats: Tumors had less TCR diversity than lymph nodes, more than nontumor tissue. Data only fit, rather than demonstrated, lymph node origin of most tumor T cells. Tumor and nontumor repertoires were significantly more similar in luminal-like than in basal-like breast cancer.

This clonotype was seen repeatedly, ten times or more. As yet, its antigen is unknown. TCRdb re-called the multiplex PCR reads with MiXCR, one entry per CDR3 protein. The data hold fewer than 300,000 distinct CDR3 sequences, with 32% observed a single time. Source material: axillary lymph node tissue. V and J are TRBV9 and TRBJ2-1; D ambiguous. This clonotype originated in a female donor with breast cancer. Some clones in this sample may be carry-over from other donors' samples. The DNA of the CDR3 is TGTGCCAGCAGCCCAAACGGTAGGGAGCAGTTCTTC. It yields the protein CASSPNGREQFF.